This T cell receptor beta chain was identified in a study of vaccination effects on CD4 cells after COVID-19. Study-wide context: Following the second dose by a median of 72 days, the post-vaccine samples were obtained.

Using viral peptide pools, the ViraFEST assay grew out antigen-specific CD4+ T cells prior to sequencing. Culturing for ten to eleven days preceded CD4+ T cell isolation. The participants, recipients of two vaccine doses, got either BNT162b2 or mRNA-1273. Each vaccine recipient was nucleocapsid antibody negative and had no prior SARS-CoV-2 infection. The germline V and J ends were trimmed by 4 bases and 0 bases, with 7 bases remaining between them. Germline V gives CDR1 MNHEY, CDR2 SVGEGT. The CDR3 has 14 residues. To note about this clone: Its matching antigen is unknown.

Findings and caveats of the study: Marked clonal contraction was seen late after vaccination (in both infection- and vaccine-induced clones). Cross-reaction with common cold coronaviruses was seen in only 1 of 255 vaccine-induced clones from healthy vaccinees.

Some clones are missing from TCRdb's copy, which holds only in-frame ones; the method was immunoSEQ multiplex PCR. The sample contains around 81,000 clones, roughly 80% of which appear only once. The receptor was isolated from a human donor who received a COVID-19 vaccine. The chain joins TRBV6-2 or TRBV6-3 to TRBJ1-5; D may be TRBD1 (5 bases). The sequencing here drew on CD4+ T cells from PBMCs cultured with HCoV-OC43 spike peptides, taken after COVID-19 vaccination. Sample subset: HCoV-OC43 spike overlapping peptide pool stimulation. The DNA of the CDR3 is TGTGCCAGCAGTTGGGGGTTTAGCAATCAGCCCCAGCATTTT. It yields the protein CASSWGFSNQPQHF.